The T cell receptor (beta chain) described here comes from a study of PD-L1 blockade in urothelial cancer. Whole-study context: The analyses of blood took place 3 weeks (second dose) and 6 weeks after treatment start.

The ends lost 2 bases at V and 7 bases at J; junction bases unmatched: 8. The CDR3 is 16 amino acids. Germline V gene data show CDR1 as SGHRS and CDR2 as YFSETQ. Generated by immunoSEQ multiplex PCR, the TCRdb table keeps only in-frame clones and is missing some. The sample has roughly 45,000 clones, 70% to 90% seen once; the top ten hold over 12%. This clone is a singleton in its sample. The rearrangement links TRBV5-1 to TRBJ1-6; TRBD1 agrees at 8 bases. The sequencing used PBMCs, collected around atezolizumab (anti-PD-L1) treatment. The sequence was collected from an older woman with urothelial cancer. CDR3 nucleotide sequence: TGCGCCAGCAGCTTCGAGATTGACAGGGGAAATTCACCCCTCCACTTT. Protein: CASSFEIDRGNSPLHF.